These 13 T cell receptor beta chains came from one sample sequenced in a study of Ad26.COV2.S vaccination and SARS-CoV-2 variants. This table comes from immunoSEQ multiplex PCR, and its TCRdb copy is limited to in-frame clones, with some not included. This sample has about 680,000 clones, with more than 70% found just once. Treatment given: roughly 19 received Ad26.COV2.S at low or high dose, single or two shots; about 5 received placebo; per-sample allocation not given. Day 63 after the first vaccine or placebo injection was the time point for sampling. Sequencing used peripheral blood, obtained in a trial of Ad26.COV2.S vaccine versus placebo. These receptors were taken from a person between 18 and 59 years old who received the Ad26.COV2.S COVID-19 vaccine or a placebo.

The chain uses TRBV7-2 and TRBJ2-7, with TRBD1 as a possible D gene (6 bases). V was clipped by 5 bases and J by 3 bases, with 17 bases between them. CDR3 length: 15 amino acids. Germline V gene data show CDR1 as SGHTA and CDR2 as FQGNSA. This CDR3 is CASSVTGTPFYEQYF. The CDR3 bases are TGTGCCAGCAGCGTAACCGGGACACCTTTCTACGAGCAGTACTTC.

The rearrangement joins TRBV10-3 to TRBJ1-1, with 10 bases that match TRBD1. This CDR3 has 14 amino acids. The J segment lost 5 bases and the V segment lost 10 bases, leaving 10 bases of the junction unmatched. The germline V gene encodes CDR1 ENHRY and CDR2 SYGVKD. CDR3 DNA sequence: TGTGCCACCAGGACAGGGGGAGGTCGGACTGAAGCTTTCTTT. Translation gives CATRTGGGRTEAFF.

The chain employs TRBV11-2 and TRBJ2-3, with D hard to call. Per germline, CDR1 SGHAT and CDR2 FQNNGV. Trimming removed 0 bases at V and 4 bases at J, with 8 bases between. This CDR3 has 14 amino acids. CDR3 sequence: CASSLDRVSDTQYF. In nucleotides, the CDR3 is TGTGCCAGCAGCTTAGACCGGGTTTCAGATACGCAGTATTTT. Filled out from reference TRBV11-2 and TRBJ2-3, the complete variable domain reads EAGVAQSPRYKIIEKRQSVAFWCNPISGHATLYWYQQILGQGPKLLIQFQNNGVVDDSQLPKDRFSAERLKGVDSTLKIQPAKLEDSAVYLCASSLDRVSDTQYFGPGTRLTVL.

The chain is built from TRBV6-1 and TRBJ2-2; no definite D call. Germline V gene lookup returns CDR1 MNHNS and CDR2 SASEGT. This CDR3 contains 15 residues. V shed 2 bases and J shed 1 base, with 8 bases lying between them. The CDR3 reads CASSESYLNTGELFF. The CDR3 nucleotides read TGTGCCAGCAGTGAATCCTATTTGAACACCGGGGAGCTGTTTTTT.

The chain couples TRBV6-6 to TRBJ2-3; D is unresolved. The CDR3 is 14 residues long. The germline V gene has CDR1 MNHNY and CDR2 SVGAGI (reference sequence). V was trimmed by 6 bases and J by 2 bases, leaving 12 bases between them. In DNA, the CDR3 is TGTGCCAGCAGCTCTAATGGGCTCACAGATACGCAGTATTTT. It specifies CASSSNGLTDTQYF.

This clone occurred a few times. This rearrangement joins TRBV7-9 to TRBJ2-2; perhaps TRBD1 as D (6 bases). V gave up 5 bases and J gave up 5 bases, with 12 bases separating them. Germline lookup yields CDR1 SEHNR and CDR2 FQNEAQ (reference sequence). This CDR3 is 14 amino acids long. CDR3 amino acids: CASSLITGTGELFF. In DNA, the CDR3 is TGTGCCAGCAGCCTAATAACAGGGACCGGGGAGCTGTTTTTT.

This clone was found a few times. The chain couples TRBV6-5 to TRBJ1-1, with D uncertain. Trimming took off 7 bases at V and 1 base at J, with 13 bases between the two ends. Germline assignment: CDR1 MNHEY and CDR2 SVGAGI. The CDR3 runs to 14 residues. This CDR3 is CASTRSVGNTEAFF. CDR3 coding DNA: TGTGCCAGCACCCGGTCCGTAGGGAACACTGAAGCTTTCTTT.

The DNA for the CDR3 is TGCGCCAGCAGCCAAGGGGAGGGGGTCTTCTCCTACGAGCAGTACTTC. It translates to CASSQGEGVFSYEQYF. The V call is TRBV4-1, the J call TRBJ2-7; D may be TRBD2 (7 bases). There are 16 residues in the CDR3. Trimming pared 1 base from V and 0 bases from J, leaving 13 bases between. CDR1 and CDR2 (germline): MGHRA, YSYEKL.

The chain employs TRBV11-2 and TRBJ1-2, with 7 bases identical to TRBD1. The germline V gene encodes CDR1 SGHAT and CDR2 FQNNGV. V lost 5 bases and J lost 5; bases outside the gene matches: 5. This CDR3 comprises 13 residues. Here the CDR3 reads CASSPGQEYGYTF. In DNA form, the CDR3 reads TGTGCCAGCAGCCCAGGACAGGAATATGGCTACACCTTC.

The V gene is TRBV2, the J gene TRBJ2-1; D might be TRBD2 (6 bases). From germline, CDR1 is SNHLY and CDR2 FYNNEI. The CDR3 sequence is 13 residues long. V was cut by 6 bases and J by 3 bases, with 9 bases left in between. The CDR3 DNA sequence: TGTGCCAGCAGCCCAGCGGGCTACAATGAGCAGTTCTTC. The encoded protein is CASSPAGYNEQFF. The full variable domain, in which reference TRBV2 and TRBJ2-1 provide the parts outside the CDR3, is EPEVTQTPSHQVTQMGQEVILRCVPISNHLYFYWYRQILGQKVEFLVSFYNNEISEKSEIFDDQFSVERPDGSNFTLKIRSTKLEDSAMYFCASSPAGYNEQFFGPGTRLTVL.

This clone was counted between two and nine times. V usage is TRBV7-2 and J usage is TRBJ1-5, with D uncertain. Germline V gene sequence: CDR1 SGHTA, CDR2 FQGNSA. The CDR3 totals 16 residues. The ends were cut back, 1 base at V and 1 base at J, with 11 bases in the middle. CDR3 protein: CASSLVGSVSNQPQHF. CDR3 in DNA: TGTGCCAGCAGCTTAGTGGGGTCTGTGAGCAATCAGCCCCAGCATTTT.

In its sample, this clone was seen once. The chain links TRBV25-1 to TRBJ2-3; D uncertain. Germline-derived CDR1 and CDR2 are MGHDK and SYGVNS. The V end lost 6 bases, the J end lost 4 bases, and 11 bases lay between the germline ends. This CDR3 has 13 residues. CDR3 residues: CASSLVIADTQYF. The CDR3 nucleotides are TGTGCCAGCAGCCTGGTGATTGCAGATACGCAGTATTTT.

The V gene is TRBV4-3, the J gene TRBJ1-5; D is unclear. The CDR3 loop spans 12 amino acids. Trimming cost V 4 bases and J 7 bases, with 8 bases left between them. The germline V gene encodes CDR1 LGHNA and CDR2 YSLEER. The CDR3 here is CASSPGRQPQHF. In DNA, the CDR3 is TGCGCCAGCAGCCCGGGGAGGCAGCCCCAGCATTTT.